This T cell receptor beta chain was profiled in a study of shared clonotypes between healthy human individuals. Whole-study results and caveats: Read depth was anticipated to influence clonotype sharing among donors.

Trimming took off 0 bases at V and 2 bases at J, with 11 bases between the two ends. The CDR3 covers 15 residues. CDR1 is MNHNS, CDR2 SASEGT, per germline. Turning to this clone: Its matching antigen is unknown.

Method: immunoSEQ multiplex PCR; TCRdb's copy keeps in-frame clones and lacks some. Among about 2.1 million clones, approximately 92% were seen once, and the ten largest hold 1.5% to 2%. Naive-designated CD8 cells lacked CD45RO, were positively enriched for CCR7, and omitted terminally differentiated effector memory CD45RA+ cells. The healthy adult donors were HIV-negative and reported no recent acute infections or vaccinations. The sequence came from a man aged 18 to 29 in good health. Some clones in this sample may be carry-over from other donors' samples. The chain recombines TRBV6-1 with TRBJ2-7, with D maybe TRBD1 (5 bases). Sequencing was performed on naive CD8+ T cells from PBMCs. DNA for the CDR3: TGTGCCAGCAGTGAAGCGGGGCCGGCAACCTACGAGCAGTACTTC. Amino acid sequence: CASSEAGPATYEQYF.